This T cell receptor (beta chain) emerged from a study of CD8+ T cells in alopecia areata. CD4+ and CD8+ T cells were sorted from PBMCs stained for CD3, CD4 and CD8. Extraction of RNA preceded its reverse transcription into cDNA, which served as the sequencing template. Sequencing was performed with immunoSEQ multiplex PCR; in TCRdb, only in-frame clones are kept and a portion is missing. The repertoire holds tens of thousands of clones, about three quarters seen once, with 15% to 20% in the top ten. Per germline, CDR1 KGHSH and CDR2 LQKENI. Trimming shortened V by 4 bases and J by 8 bases, and 9 bases separated the two germline ends. The CDR3 extends over 12 amino acids. Study-wide findings and caveats: Especially in alopecia totalis/universalis, lesional scalp showed greater clonality than normal scalp did.

This clone appeared a few times. Antigen: not known. The sequenced sample consisted of NKG2D-low CD8+ T cells sorted from blood. The sequence came from a human donor with alopecia areata. The J gene is TRBJ2-1, the V gene TRBV18, with TRBD1 as a possible D gene (5 bases). The CDR3 sequence is CASSLQGYEQFF. The CDR3 DNA follows: TGTGCCAGCTCACTGCAGGGCTATGAGCAGTTCTTC. The variable domain in full, completed from reference TRBV18 and TRBJ2-1, reads NAGVMQNPRHLVRRRGQEARLRCSPMKGHSHVYWYRQLPEEGLKFMVYLQKENIIDESGMPKERFSAEFPKEGPSILRIQQVVRGDSAAYFCASSLQGYEQFFGPGTRLTVL.